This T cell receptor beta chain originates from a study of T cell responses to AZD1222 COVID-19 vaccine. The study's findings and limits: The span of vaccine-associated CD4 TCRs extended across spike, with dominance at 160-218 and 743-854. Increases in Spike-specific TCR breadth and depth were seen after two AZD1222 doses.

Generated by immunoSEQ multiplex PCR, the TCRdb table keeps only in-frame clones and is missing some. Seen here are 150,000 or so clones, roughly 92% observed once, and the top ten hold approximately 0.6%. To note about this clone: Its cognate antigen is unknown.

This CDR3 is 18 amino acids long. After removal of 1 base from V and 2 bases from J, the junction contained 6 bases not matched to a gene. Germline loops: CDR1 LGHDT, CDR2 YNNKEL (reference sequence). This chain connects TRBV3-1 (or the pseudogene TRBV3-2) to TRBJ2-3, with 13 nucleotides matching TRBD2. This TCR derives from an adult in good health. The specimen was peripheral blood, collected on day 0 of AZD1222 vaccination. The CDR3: CASSQGLAGGRVTDTQYF. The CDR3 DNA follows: TGTGCCAGCAGCCAAGGACTAGCGGGAGGAAGGGTCACAGATACGCAGTATTTT.